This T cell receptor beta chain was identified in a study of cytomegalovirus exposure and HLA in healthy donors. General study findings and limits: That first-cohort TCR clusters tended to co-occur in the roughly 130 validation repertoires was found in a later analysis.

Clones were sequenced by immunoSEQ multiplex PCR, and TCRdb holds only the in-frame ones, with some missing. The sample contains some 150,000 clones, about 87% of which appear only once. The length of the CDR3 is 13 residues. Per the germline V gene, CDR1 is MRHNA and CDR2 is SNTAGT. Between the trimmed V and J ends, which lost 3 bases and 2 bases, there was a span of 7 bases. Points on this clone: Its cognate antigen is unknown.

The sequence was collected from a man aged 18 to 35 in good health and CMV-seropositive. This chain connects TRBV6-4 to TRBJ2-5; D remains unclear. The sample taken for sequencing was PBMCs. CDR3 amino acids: CASSEEIQETQYF. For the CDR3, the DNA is TGTGCCAGCAGTGAAGAGATACAAGAGACCCAGTACTTC.